This note documents a single TCR beta chain sequence. Its antigen is not known. These data are taken from a study of vaccination effects on CD4 cells after COVID-19. Sequencing was preceded by expansion of antigen-specific CD4+ T cells with viral peptide pools in the ViraFEST assay. Upon completion of around eleven days in culture, CD4+ T cells were isolated. Two-dose BNT162b2 or mRNA-1273 vaccination was given to participants. J lost 5 bases, V lost 0 bases, and 5 bases had no gene match. This CDR3 has 16 amino acids. CDR1 SGHNT and CDR2 YYREEE come from the germline V gene (reference sequence). Sequencing used immunoSEQ multiplex PCR; TCRdb keeps in-frame clones, though not all of them. The data show around 22,000 clones, with about 72% seen just once and about 9.1% held by the top ten.

The sample consisted of CD4+ T cells from PBMCs cultured with HCoV-229E spike peptides, taken after COVID-19 vaccination. The chain has TRBV5-4 and TRBJ2-5; 12 bases are a match to TRBD2. The receptor's source is a human donor who received a COVID-19 vaccine. The DNA of the CDR3 is TGTGCCAGCAGCTTGGTACTAGCGGGGGGTTGGGAGACCCAGTACTTC. Its protein product is CASSLVLAGGWETQYF. The full variable domain, with the rest looked up from reference TRBV5-4 and TRBJ2-5, is ETGVTQSPTHLIKTRGQQVTLRCSSQSGHNTVSWYQQALGQGPQFIFQYYREEENGRGNFPPRFSGLQFPNYSSELNVNALELDDSALYLCASSLVLAGGWETQYFGPGTRLLVL.